The rows below give T cell receptor beta chains drawn from one sample of a study of blood T cells in healthy people across ages. TCRdb reprocessed the 5' RACE reads with MiXCR, giving one entry per CDR3 protein. The table has almost 1 million distinct CDR3 sequences, just over 50% seen once. Sequencing was carried out using blood. The receptors here all came from a woman aged 55-75 years in good health. The CDR3 runs from the conserved cysteine through the conserved F or W. D genes are given only for firm matches. Size is omitted from some rows. Given values are once, few, many or a class for expanded clones.

>.|.|TRBJ1-1|TRBV28
CASSTTTGQNTEAFF
TGTGCCAGCAGTACGACGACAGGTCAGAACACTGAAGCTTTCTTT
>.|TRBD1|TRBJ2-3|TRBV5-1
CASRLQGAPDTQYF
TGCGCCAGCAGATTACAGGGGGCCCCAGATACGCAGTATTTT
>few|TRBD2|TRBJ2-2|TRBV29-1
CSVLEGGTSWLAGELFF
TGCAGCGTCCTAGAAGGAGGGACTAGCTGGTTGGCCGGGGAGCTGTTTTTT
>few|.|TRBJ2-3|TRBV7-3
CASSSVGQSGWDTQYF
TGTGCCAGCAGCTCCGTCGGACAGTCGGGCTGGGATACGCAGTATTTT
>.|.|TRBJ1-2|TRBV5-1
CASSPGDQTRFGYTF
TGCGCCAGCAGTCCCGGCGACCAAACTCGTTTTGGCTACACCTTC
>.|.|TRBJ2-2|TRBV7-2
CASSGLPGYTGELFF
TGTGCCAGCAGCGGCCTACCGGGATACACCGGGGAGCTGTTTTTT
>few|.|TRBJ1-2|TRBV6-2/TRBV6-3
CASSYSITLGYGYTF
TGTGCCAGCAGTTACTCAATCACCCTTGGCTATGGCTACACCTTC
>few|.|TRBJ2-1|TRBV6-2/TRBV6-3
CASRDRFQDNEQFF
TGTGCCAGCAGAGACCGGTTTCAGGACAATGAGCAGTTCTTC
>.|.|TRBJ1-5|TRBV5-8
CASSLDWGGSNQPQHF
TGTGCCAGCAGCTTGGACTGGGGTGGTAGCAATCAGCCCCAGCATTTT
>.|TRBD2|TRBJ2-3|TRBV4-2
CASSQDLPSGSTDTQYF
TGTGCCAGCAGCCAAGATCTACCTAGCGGGAGCACAGATACGCAGTATTTT
>.|TRBD1|TRBJ2-7|TRBV4-3
CASSQWTGYSEQYF
TGCGCCAGCAGCCAATGGACAGGGTACAGCGAGCAGTACTTC
>once|.|TRBJ2-7|TRBV4-1
CASGQVWSGLTYEQYF
TGCGCCAGCGGCCAAGTTTGGAGCGGCTTGACCTACGAGCAGTACTTC
>.|TRBD2|TRBJ2-3|TRBV2
CASSEWSSGNTDTQYF
TGTGCCAGCAGTGAATGGTCTAGCGGGAACACAGATACGCAGTATTTT
>.|.|TRBJ2-1|TRBV18
CVSSQARASSYNEQFF
TGTGTCAGCTCACAAGCCCGGGCGAGCTCCTACAATGAGCAGTTCTTC
>.|TRBD2|TRBJ2-5|TRBV24-1
CATSDLTSGGETQYF
TGTGCCACCAGTGACCTGACTAGCGGGGGTGAGACCCAGTACTTC
>.|TRBD2|TRBJ2-3|TRBV5-1
CASSRLANTDTQYF
TGCGCCAGCAGTCGACTAGCGAACACAGATACGCAGTATTTT
>.|.|TRBJ2-1|TRBV20-1
CSAPSGDNEQFF
TGCAGTGCTCCGTCAGGGGACAATGAGCAGTTCTTC
>.|TRBD2|TRBJ2-5|TRBV7-6
CASSLAQGQREGQETQYF
TGTGCCAGCAGCTTAGCGCAGGGGCAGCGGGAGGGCCAAGAGACCCAGTACTTC
>.|.|TRBJ2-7|TRBV10-3
CAISDSGEQYF
TGTGCCATCAGTGACAGTGGCGAGCAGTACTTC
>.|TRBD2|TRBJ2-7|TRBV6-6
CASRKRLAETYEQYF
TGTGCCAGCAGAAAAAGACTAGCGGAGACCTACGAGCAGTACTTC
>.|TRBD1|TRBJ2-3|TRBV29-1
CSGRGQVTDTQYF
TGCAGCGGGAGAGGACAGGTTACAGATACGCAGTATTTT
>.|.|TRBJ2-7|TRBV4-1
CASSQEERPGYEQYF
TGCGCCAGCAGCCAAGAAGAGAGGCCAGGGTACGAGCAGTACTTC
>.|.|TRBJ2-5|TRBV2
CASTSTWTQYF
TGTGCCAGCACCTCAACCTGGACCCAGTACTTC
>.|.|TRBJ2-5|TRBV24-1
CATSDNQGTPYF
TGTGCCACCAGTGATAATCAAGGGACCCCGTACTTC
>.|.|TRBJ2-7|TRBV7-2
CASSFTPIRGEQYF
TGTGCCAGCAGCTTTACCCCTATTCGGGGGGAGCAGTACTTC
>few|TRBD2|TRBJ2-5|TRBV7-9
CASSLPRGVSQETQYF
TGTGCCAGCAGCTTACCCCGGGGGGTCAGCCAAGAGACCCAGTACTTC
>few|.|TRBJ1-5|TRBV6-5
CASSYSWKQPQHF
TGTGCCAGCAGTTACTCTTGGAAGCAGCCCCAGCATTTT
>once|.|TRBJ1-1|TRBV28
CASSFELYSAEAFF
TGTGCCAGCAGTTTTGAGTTATACAGCGCTGAAGCTTTCTTT
>few|TRBD2|TRBJ2-1|TRBV12-3/TRBV12-4
CASSPRYSGLYNEQFF
TGTGCCAGCAGCCCCCGGTATAGCGGGCTGTACAATGAGCAGTTCTTC
>.|TRBD1|TRBJ2-7|TRBV4-1
CASSPFPIRAGQARFEQYF
TGCGCCAGCAGCCCCTTCCCGATCCGGGCGGGACAGGCTCGTTTCGAGCAGTACTTC
>.|.|TRBJ1-6|TRBV3-1
CASSLNNNSPLHF
TGTGCCAGCAGCCTGAATAATAATTCACCCCTCCACTTT
>.|TRBD1|TRBJ2-3|TRBV6-1
CASRSRDRGRSTDTQYF
TGTGCCAGCAGGTCCCGGGACAGGGGGCGGAGCACAGATACGCAGTATTTT
>few|.|TRBJ1-5|TRBV29-1
CRTLRALKTLGTRPQHF
TGCAGAACTTTAAGGGCACTCAAAACCTTGGGGACACGGCCCCAGCATTTT
>.|TRBD2|TRBJ2-2|TRBV4-1
CASRQIGTSRSGELFF
TGCGCCAGTAGGCAGATAGGGACTAGTCGTTCCGGGGAGCTGTTTTTT
>once|.|TRBJ2-4|TRBV13
CASSLAGLKNIQYF
TGTGCCAGCAGCTTGGCCGGGCTCAAAAACATTCAGTACTTC
>few|.|TRBJ1-2|TRBV12-3/TRBV12-4
CASSLVQGRGYTF
TGTGCCAGCAGTTTAGTACAGGGACGGGGCTACACCTTC
>.|TRBD2|TRBJ2-5|TRBV18
CASQTGIAGGQETQYF
TGTGCCAGCCAGACCGGAATAGCGGGAGGCCAAGAGACCCAGTACTTC
>few|.|TRBJ2-7|TRBV30
CAWSRGGLNEQYF
TGTGCCTGGAGTAGAGGGGGACTCAACGAGCAGTACTTC
>.|TRBD2|TRBJ2-5|TRBV6-2/TRBV6-3
CASSGLAGGLETQYF
TGTGCCAGCAGCGGACTAGCGGGAGGGTTAGAGACCCAGTACTTC
>.|.|TRBJ2-7|TRBV5-1
CASSLRTGTTYEQYF
TGCGCCAGCAGCTTACGCACAGGGACCACCTACGAGCAGTACTTC
>.|.|TRBJ2-3|TRBV20-1
CSATSGQGVKDTQYF
TGCAGTGCTACCTCGGGGCAGGGAGTCAAGGATACGCAGTATTTT
>few|.|TRBJ2-5|TRBV12-3/TRBV12-4
CASSSATGSGETQYF
TGTGCCAGCAGTAGCGCCACAGGTAGTGGAGAGACCCAGTACTTC
>.|.|TRBJ2-1|TRBV12-5
CASGARGDHNEQFF
TGTGCTAGTGGTGCAAGGGGGGACCACAATGAGCAGTTCTTC
>.|TRBD1|TRBJ1-5|TRBV28
CASSLTWDRGGRGQPQHF
TGTGCCAGCAGTTTAACTTGGGACAGGGGGGGTCGCGGTCAGCCCCAGCATTTT
>.|TRBD1|TRBJ2-7|TRBV4-1
CASSLAGTGSSYEQYF
TGCGCCAGCAGCCTAGCCGGGACAGGGAGCTCCTACGAGCAGTACTTC
>few|TRBD1|TRBJ1-5|TRBV12-3/TRBV12-4
CASSYRGHQPQHF
TGTGCCAGCAGTTACAGGGGGCATCAGCCCCAGCATTTT
>few|.|TRBJ1-2|TRBV7-2
CASSLEGVLMWGYTF
TGTGCCAGCAGCTTAGAAGGGGTCCTCATGTGGGGCTACACCTTC
>.|TRBD2|TRBJ2-3|TRBV4-1
CASSHIAGTTDTQYF
TGCGCCAGCAGCCACATAGCGGGGACCACAGATACGCAGTATTTT
>once|.|TRBJ2-1|TRBV27
CASQRERRNEQFF
TGTGCCAGTCAGCGAGAGAGACGCAATGAGCAGTTCTTC
>.|.|TRBJ2-7|TRBV12-3/TRBV12-4
CASSFRIHEQYF
TGTGCCAGCAGTTTTAGAATCCACGAGCAGTACTTC
>.|.|TRBJ1-5|TRBV6-5
CASSRGQHQPQHF
TGTGCCAGCAGCCGAGGGCAGCATCAGCCCCAGCATTTT
>.|TRBD2|TRBJ2-1|TRBV6-2/TRBV6-3
CASSYTGLAGSHYNEQFF
TGTGCCAGCAGTTACACGGGGCTAGCGGGATCGCACTACAATGAGCAGTTCTTC
>few|TRBD1|TRBJ2-5|TRBV10-3
CAISGDRVGETQYF
TGTGCCATCAGTGGCGACAGGGTGGGCGAGACCCAGTACTTC
>many|.|TRBJ2-4|TRBV29-1
CSVEVLRGPLAKNIQYF
TGCAGCGTTGAAGTCCTCAGGGGCCCCCTAGCCAAAAACATTCAGTACTTC
>few|TRBD2|TRBJ2-5|TRBV4-1
CASSKEAREGETQYF
TGCGCCAGCAGCAAAGAGGCTCGGGAGGGAGAGACCCAGTACTTC
>.|TRBD1|TRBJ2-7|TRBV18
CASSPTGEKYEQYF
TGTGCCAGCTCACCTACAGGGGAAAAGTACGAGCAGTACTTC
>.|.|TRBJ1-1|TRBV5-1
CASTLLGGDNTEAFF
TGCGCCAGCACCCTTCTGGGGGGTGACAACACTGAAGCTTTCTTT